These 26 T cell receptor beta chains came from one sample sequenced in a study of cytomegalovirus exposure and HLA in healthy donors (dated by TCRdb to about 2017). Library preparation was by the immunoSEQ multiplex PCR assay. For the multiplex PCR, a mixture combining 60 forward primers for TCR Vbeta segments and 13 reverse primers for TCR Jbeta segments was used. TCRdb holds this immuneACCESS table with in-frame rearrangements only. Some clones are missing; in checked studies, unresolved V genes explain under half, and the rest has no known cause. This sample gives under 140,000 clones in total; around 85% of them show up just once. The top ten hold 5% to 8% of the sample. The source material was PBMCs. These receptors were collected from a man younger than 40 in good health and CMV-seropositive.

This clone has a handful of counts. The genes are TRBV7-9 and TRBJ1-2; no definite D call. V shed 5 bases and J shed 0 bases, with 7 bases lying between them. This CDR3 spans 13 amino acids. The germline CDR1 and CDR2 sequences are SEHNR and FQNEAQ (reference sequence). This chain's CDR3 is CASSPSSNYGYTF. CDR3 DNA: TGTGCCAGCAGCCCGTCCTCTAACTATGGCTACACCTTC.

The genes are TRBV11-2 and TRBJ2-2, with TRBD1 as a possible D gene (5 bases). The germline gives CDR1 SGHAT, CDR2 FQNNGV. The V gene lost 5 bases and the J gene lost 1 base, with 8 bases spanning the gap. The CDR3 spans 14 residues. In nucleotides, the CDR3 is TGTGCCAGCAGCCCGACAGTGAACACCGGGGAGCTGTTTTTT. Protein product: CASSPTVNTGELFF. The whole variable domain, remainder taken from reference TRBV11-2 and TRBJ2-2, is EAGVAQSPRYKIIEKRQSVAFWCNPISGHATLYWYQQILGQGPKLLIQFQNNGVVDDSQLPKDRFSAERLKGVDSTLKIQPAKLEDSAVYLCASSPTVNTGELFFGEGSRLTVL.

The genes are TRBV5-1 and TRBJ2-7; tentatively, D is TRBD1 (5 bases). This CDR3 has 15 residues. V gave up 2 bases and J gave up 3 bases, with 15 bases separating them. CDR1 is SGHRS, CDR2 YFSETQ, per germline. CDR3 coding DNA: TGCGCCAGCAGCTTTGGCAGGACACTGAACTACGAGCAGTACTTC. Protein product: CASSFGRTLNYEQYF. The full variable domain, completed using reference TRBV5-1 and TRBJ2-7, is KAGVTQTPRYLIKTRGQQVTLSCSPISGHRSVSWYQQTPGQGLQFLFEYFSETQRNKGNFPGRFSGRQFSNSRSEMNVSTLELGDSALYLCASSFGRTLNYEQYFGPGTRLTVT.

This clone was recorded many times. This chain links TRBV7-9 with TRBJ1-4; TRBD1 aligns across 7 bases. This CDR3 has 17 residues. V was clipped by 5 bases and J by 6 bases; unmatched bases: 15. CDR1 and CDR2 from the germline V gene are SEHNR and FQNEAQ (reference sequence). The CDR3 DNA is TGTGCCAGCAGCCTCGCGACCAAGACAGGGTCTGATGAAAAACTGTTTTTT. Protein: CASSLATKTGSDEKLFF.

V and J are TRBV5-1 and TRBJ1-6; TRBD1 agrees at 8 bases. CDR1 and CDR2 (germline): SGHRS, YFSETQ. The junction had 3 bases not matched to a gene; V was cut back by 4 bases and J by 6 bases. The CDR3 runs 14 residues. CDR3 DNA sequence: TGCGCCAGCAGCATCGACAGGGGTAATTCACCCCTCCACTTT. As protein: CASSIDRGNSPLHF.

Ten or more counts support this clone. V usage is TRBV4-1 and J usage is TRBJ2-7; D possibly corresponds to TRBD1 (6 bases). Per the germline V gene, CDR1 is MGHRA and CDR2 is YSYEKL. V lost 1 base, J lost 2 bases, and 12 bases lay in between. This CDR3 has 15 amino acids. The CDR3 spells CASSQVPGVTYEQYF. The DNA for the CDR3 is TGCGCCAGCAGCCAAGTCCCAGGGGTGACCTACGAGCAGTACTTC.

The rearrangement uses TRBV7-2 and TRBJ2-7; D gene uncertain. The CDR3 is 12 amino acids. In germline, CDR1 is SGHTA, CDR2 FQGNSA. V was shortened by 5 bases and J by 6 bases, with 11 bases between the two germline ends. CDR3 coding DNA: TGTGCCAGCAGCCCCCATTTGTCCGAGCAGTACTTC. This codes for CASSPHLSEQYF.

This chain uses TRBV10-2 with TRBJ1-6; 7 nucleotides align to TRBD1. The CDR3 spans 17 residues. J lost 5 bases, V lost 2 bases, and 9 bases had no gene match. Per the germline V gene, CDR1 is WSHSY and CDR2 is SAAADI. Here the CDR3 DNA reads TGCGCCAGCAGTGAGATACAGGGGCGAAGTAATAATTCACCCCTCCACTTT. This encodes CASSEIQGRSNNSPLHF.

The chain links TRBV20-1 to TRBJ2-3, with 7 bases that match TRBD2. CDR3 length: 11 amino acids. Germline-derived CDR1 and CDR2 are DFQATT and SNEGSKA (reference sequence). The CDR3 region is CTALAADTQYF. In nucleotides, the CDR3 is TGCACAGCGCTAGCGGCAGATACGCAGTATTTT.

The V call is TRBV4-1, the J call TRBJ2-1; 8 nucleotides match TRBD2. Unmatched junction bases numbered 11, after V lost 7 bases and J lost 9 bases. This CDR3 is 14 amino acids long. Germline loops: CDR1 MGHRA, CDR2 YSYEKL. The CDR3 nucleotides read TGCGCCAGCACCAAGGGGACTAGTGTAGGTGAGCAGTTCTTC. Amino acids: CASTKGTSVGEQFF.

Only one count was recorded for this clone. An end of the junction does not agree with germline; a read error may underlie this. This chain connects TRBV7-9 to TRBJ1-2, with D unclear. Germline CDR1 reads SEHNR; CDR2 reads FQNEAQ (reference sequence). This CDR3 is built from 16 residues. The DNA of the CDR3 is TGTTCCAGCAGCTTAGAACGGCGGATAGCTAACTATGGCTACACCTTC. Its translation is CSSSLERRIANYGYTF.

V gene TRBV7-9 combines with J gene TRBJ2-5, with D maybe TRBD2 (6 bases). Trimming cost V 5 bases and J 4 bases, with 17 bases left between them. CDR1 is SEHNR and CDR2 is FQNEAQ in the germline V gene (reference sequence). The CDR3 totals 15 residues. CDR3 nucleotides: TGTGCCAGCAGCATGGGACTCCGGAGGGGAGAGACCCAGTACTTC. Amino acids: CASSMGLRRGETQYF.

The chain joins TRBV15 to TRBJ1-2; 7 nucleotides agree with TRBD1. Germline-derived CDR1 and CDR2 are LNHNV and YYDKDF (reference sequence). Losses at the gene ends were 1 base for V and 8 bases for J; bases not matched to a gene: 4. The CDR3 is 13 amino acids. DNA of the CDR3: TGTGCCACCAGCAGAGGGCAGGGGGGAGGCTACACCTTC. Translated: CATSRGQGGGYTF.

This clone was counted between two and nine times. The chain links TRBV5-6 to TRBJ1-1; 9 nucleotides align to TRBD1. The CDR3 is 14 residues long. V lost 6 bases to trimming and J lost 6 bases; unmatched junction nucleotides: 9. The V gene's germline CDR1 is SGHDT and CDR2 YYEEEE. The CDR3 reads CASNHRGRSPEAFF. The CDR3 DNA is TGTGCCAGCAACCACAGGGGGCGGAGTCCTGAAGCTTTCTTT.

The V call is TRBV6-1, the J call TRBJ1-2; no clear D gene. The CDR3 covers 12 residues. Germline V gene data show CDR1 as MNHNS and CDR2 as SASEGT. The V gene lost 2 bases and the J gene lost 6 bases, with 7 bases spanning the gap. CDR3: CASSESGDGYTF. In DNA, the CDR3 is TGTGCCAGCAGTGAATCCGGGGATGGCTACACCTTC.

The chain combines TRBV9 with TRBJ1-5; D is perhaps TRBD1 (6 bases). V gave up 0 bases and J gave up 7 bases, with 14 bases separating them. Germline assignment: CDR1 SGDLS and CDR2 YYNGEE. CDR3 length equals 15 residues. CDR3 sequence: CASSVGAGDDQPQHF. The CDR3 region has the DNA TGTGCCAGCAGCGTAGGGGCAGGGGATGACCAGCCCCAGCATTTT.

This chain joins TRBV5-1 and TRBJ2-7, with D possibly matching TRBD1 (5 bases). Trimming pared 0 bases from V and 6 bases from J, leaving 10 bases between. The germline gives CDR1 SGHRS, CDR2 YFSETQ. The CDR3 length is 13 residues. Written as DNA, the CDR3 is TGCGCCAGCAGCTTGGACAGGTTGAGCGAGCAGTACTTC. Its translation is CASSLDRLSEQYF.

This clone was detected a few times. V and J are TRBV5-6 and TRBJ1-2, with a tentative D call TRBD1 (6 bases). CDR1 SGHDT and CDR2 YYEEEE come from the germline V gene. Trimming removed 4 bases at V and 4 bases at J, with 14 bases between. The CDR3 spans 14 residues. The CDR3 DNA is TGTGCCAGCAGCCAGGGTCAGGGGCGCTATGGCTACACCTTC. Protein sequence: CASSQGQGRYGYTF.

The CDR3 region has the DNA TGTGCCAGCAGCTTAGTGCAGGATGGTGGCTACACCTTC. Amino acid sequence: CASSLVQDGGYTF. The chain has TRBV7-6 and TRBJ1-2; D is uncertain. Germline V gene lookup returns CDR1 SGHVS and CDR2 FNYEAQ. The CDR3 length is 13 residues. Trimming stripped 1 base from V and 7 bases from J, with 10 bases between.

The rearrangement uses TRBV11-1 and TRBJ2-5; tentative D call: TRBD1 (5 bases). Per germline, CDR1 SGHAT and CDR2 FQDESV (reference sequence). The V end lost 7 bases, the J end lost 5 bases, and 17 bases lay between the germline ends. This CDR3 has 14 residues. Here the CDR3 DNA reads TGTGCCAGCACCCGCCGTGCCGCAGGGGAGACCCAGTACTTC. This translates into CASTRRAAGETQYF.

By share, this clone ranks as medium-sized. The DNA for the CDR3 is TGTGCCAGCAGTGAAGGGGGCAGGGTGGATGGCTACACCTTC. Translated: CASSEGGRVDGYTF. The chain has TRBV2 and TRBJ1-2; the D gene is possibly TRBD1 (5 bases). V shed 1 base and J shed 6 bases, with 12 bases lying between them. In germline, CDR1 is SNHLY, CDR2 FYNNEI. CDR3 length equals 14 residues.

This chain connects TRBV5-8 to TRBJ1-6; 7 bases are shared with TRBD1. Germline lookup yields CDR1 SGHTS and CDR2 YDEGEE. The CDR3 consists of 16 residues. With 3 bases clipped from V and 1 base from J, the junction kept 4 bases outside the gene matches. The CDR3 protein is CASSSRDRSYNSPLHF. CDR3 coding DNA: TGTGCCAGCAGCTCCAGGGACAGATCCTATAATTCACCCCTCCACTTT.

The rearrangement links TRBV5-6 to TRBJ2-7; D remains ambiguous. This CDR3 comprises 12 residues. V was trimmed by 2 bases and J by 3 bases, leaving 6 bases between them. Germline V lookup: CDR1 SGHDT, CDR2 YYEEEE. This CDR3 is CASSFYRYEQYF. The CDR3 DNA follows: TGTGCCAGCAGCTTTTATCGCTACGAGCAGTACTTC. The whole variable domain, remainder taken from reference TRBV5-6 and TRBJ2-7, is DAGVTQSPTHLIKTRGQQVTLRCSPKSGHDTVSWYQQALGQGPQFIFQYYEEEERQRGNFPDRFSGHQFPNYSSELNVNALLLGDSALYLCASSFYRYEQYFGPGTRLTVT.

A remark on this clone: The same CDR3 arises from other DNA sequences in this sample as well. This chain joins TRBV19 and TRBJ1-1; possibly TRBD1 for D (5 bases). Deletions cut 6 bases from V and 3 bases from J, with 14 bases between. This CDR3 is 14 amino acids long. Looked up from germline, CDR1 is LNHDA and CDR2 is SQIVND (reference sequence). The CDR3 DNA sequence: TGTGCCAGTAGCGTTGGGTGGGGGGACACTGAAGCTTTCTTT. It specifies CASSVGWGDTEAFF.

The rearrangement joins TRBV9 to TRBJ2-7; 7 bases are shared with TRBD1. The CDR3 contains 14 residues. Germline V gene data show CDR1 as SGDLS and CDR2 as YYNGEE. After removal of 5 bases from V and 6 bases from J, the junction contained 11 bases not matched to a gene. The CDR3: CASSTGTVYGEQYF. The CDR3 coding sequence is TGTGCCAGCAGTACCGGGACAGTTTATGGCGAGCAGTACTTC.

A word on this clone: One junction end disagrees with the germline gene, perhaps due to a read error. Other DNA sequences from this sample encode an identical CDR3 as well. This chain links TRBV4-1 with TRBJ1-1, with D perhaps matching TRBD1 (5 bases). CDR3 length equals 13 residues. Germline lookup yields CDR1 MGHRA and CDR2 YSYEKL. DNA of the CDR3: TGCGCCAGTAGCCAAACAGGGAACACTGAAGCTTTCTTT. Amino acid sequence: CASSQTGNTEAFF.